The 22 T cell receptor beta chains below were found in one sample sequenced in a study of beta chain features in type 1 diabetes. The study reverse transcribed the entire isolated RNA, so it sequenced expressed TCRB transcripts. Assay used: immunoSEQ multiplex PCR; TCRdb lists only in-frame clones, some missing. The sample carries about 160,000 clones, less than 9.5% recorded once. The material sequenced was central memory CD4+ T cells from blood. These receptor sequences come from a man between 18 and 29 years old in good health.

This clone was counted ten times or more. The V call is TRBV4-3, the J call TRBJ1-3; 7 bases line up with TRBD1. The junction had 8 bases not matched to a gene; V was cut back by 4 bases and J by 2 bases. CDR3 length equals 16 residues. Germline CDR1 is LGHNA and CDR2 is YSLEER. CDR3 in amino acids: CASSRRQGVTGNTIYF. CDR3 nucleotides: TGCGCCAGCAGCCGCCGACAGGGAGTAACTGGAAACACCATATATTTT.

CDR3 amino acids: CASGLEGARTGELFF. The DNA for the CDR3 is TGTGCTAGTGGTTTAGAGGGGGCACGGACCGGGGAGCTGTTTTTT. The chain combines TRBV12-5 with TRBJ2-2, with TRBD1 matching 7 bases. The CDR3 extends over 15 amino acids. The V and J ends lost 3 bases and 5 bases, in that order; junction bases with no gene match: 6. Germline CDR1 LGHNT, CDR2 FRNRAP.

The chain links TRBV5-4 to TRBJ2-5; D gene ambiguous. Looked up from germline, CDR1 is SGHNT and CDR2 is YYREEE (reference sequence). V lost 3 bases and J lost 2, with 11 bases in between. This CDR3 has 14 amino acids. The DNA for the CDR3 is TGTGCCAGCAGCTCCCAGAAGACTCAAGAGACCCAGTACTTC. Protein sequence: CASSSQKTQETQYF.

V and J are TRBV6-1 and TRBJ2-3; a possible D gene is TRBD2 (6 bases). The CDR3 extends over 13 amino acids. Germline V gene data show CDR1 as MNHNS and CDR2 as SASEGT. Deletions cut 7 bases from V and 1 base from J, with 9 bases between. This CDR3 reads CASTPGGTDTQYF. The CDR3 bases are TGTGCCAGCACTCCGGGGGGCACAGATACGCAGTATTTT.

The CDR3 DNA is TGTGCCAGCAGCCCGGGACTAGCGAGAAGCAATGAGCAGTTCTTC. Residues: CASSPGLARSNEQFF. V usage is TRBV5-6 and J usage is TRBJ2-1, with 10 bases identical to TRBD2. This CDR3 is 15 amino acids long. The V segment lost 4 bases and the J segment 6 bases; nucleotides outside the gene matches: 7. Germline CDR1 is SGHDT and CDR2 is YYEEEE.

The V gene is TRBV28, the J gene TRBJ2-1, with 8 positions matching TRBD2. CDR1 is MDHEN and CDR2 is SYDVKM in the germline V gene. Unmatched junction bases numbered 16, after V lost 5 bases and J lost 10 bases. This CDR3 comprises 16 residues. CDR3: CASSIDFGGGYPEQFF. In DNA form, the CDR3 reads TGTGCCAGCAGTATCGATTTCGGGGGGGGGTATCCAGAGCAGTTCTTC.

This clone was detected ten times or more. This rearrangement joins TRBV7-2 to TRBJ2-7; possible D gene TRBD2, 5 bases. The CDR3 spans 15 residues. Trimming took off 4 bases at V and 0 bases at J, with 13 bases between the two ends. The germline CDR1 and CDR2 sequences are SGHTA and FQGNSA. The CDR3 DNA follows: TGTGCCAGCAGCTCCCCGGGGTCCAACTCCTACGAGCAGTACTTC. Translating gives CASSSPGSNSYEQYF.

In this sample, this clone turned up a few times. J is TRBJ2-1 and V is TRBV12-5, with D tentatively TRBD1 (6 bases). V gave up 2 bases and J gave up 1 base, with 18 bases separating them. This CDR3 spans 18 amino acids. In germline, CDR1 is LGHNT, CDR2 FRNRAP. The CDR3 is CASGLSRIRTDSYNEQFF. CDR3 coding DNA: TGTGCTAGTGGTTTGTCGCGCATAAGGACAGATTCCTACAATGAGCAGTTCTTC.

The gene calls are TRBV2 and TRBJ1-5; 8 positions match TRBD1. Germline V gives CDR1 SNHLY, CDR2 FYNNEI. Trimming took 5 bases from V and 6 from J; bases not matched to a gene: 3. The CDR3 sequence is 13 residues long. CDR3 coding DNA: TGTGCCAGCAGTATAGGACAGGGTCAGCCCCAGCATTTT. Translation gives CASSIGQGQPQHF.

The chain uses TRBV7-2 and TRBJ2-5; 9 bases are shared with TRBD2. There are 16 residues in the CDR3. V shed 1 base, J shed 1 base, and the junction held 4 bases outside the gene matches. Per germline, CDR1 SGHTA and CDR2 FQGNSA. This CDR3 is CASSLGTSGPQETQYF. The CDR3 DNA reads TGTGCCAGCAGCTTAGGAACTAGCGGGCCCCAAGAGACCCAGTACTTC.

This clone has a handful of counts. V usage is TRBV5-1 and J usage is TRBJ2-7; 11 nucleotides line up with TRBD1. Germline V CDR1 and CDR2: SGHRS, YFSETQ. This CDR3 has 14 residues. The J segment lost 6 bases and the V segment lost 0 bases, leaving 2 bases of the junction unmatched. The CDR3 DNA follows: TGCGCCAGCAGCTTGGGAGGACAGGGGGCCGAGCAGTACTTC. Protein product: CASSLGGQGAEQYF.

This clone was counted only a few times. In DNA form, the CDR3 reads TGTGCCATCAGTGACAGGGGATTGAGCTCCTACGAGCAGTACTTC. This translates into CAISDRGLSSYEQYF. This sequence joins TRBV10-3 and TRBJ2-7, with a tentative D call TRBD1 (6 bases). CDR1 and CDR2 (germline): ENHRY, SYGVKD. This CDR3 comprises 15 residues. Trimming left V 3 bases short and J 0 bases short, with 12 bases between.

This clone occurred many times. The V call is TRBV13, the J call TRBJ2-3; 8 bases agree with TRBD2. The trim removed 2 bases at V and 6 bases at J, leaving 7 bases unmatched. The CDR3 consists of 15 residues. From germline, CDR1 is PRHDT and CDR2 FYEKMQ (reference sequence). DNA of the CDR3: TGTGCCAGCAGCTTATGGAGCGGGGGAGGGGATACGCAGTATTTT. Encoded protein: CASSLWSGGGDTQYF.

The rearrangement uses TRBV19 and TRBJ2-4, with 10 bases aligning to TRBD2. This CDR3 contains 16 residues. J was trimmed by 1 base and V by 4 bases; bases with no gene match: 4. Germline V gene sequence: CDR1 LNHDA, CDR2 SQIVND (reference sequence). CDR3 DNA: TGTGCCAGTAGTAGTGGACTAGCGGATGCCAAAAACATTCAGTACTTC. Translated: CASSSGLADAKNIQYF.

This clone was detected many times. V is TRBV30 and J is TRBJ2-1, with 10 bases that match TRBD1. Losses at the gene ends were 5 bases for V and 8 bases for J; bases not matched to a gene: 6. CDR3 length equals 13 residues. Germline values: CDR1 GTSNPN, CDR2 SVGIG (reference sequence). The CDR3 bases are TGTGCCTGGGGGACAGGGGTCGGCGATGAGCAGTTCTTC. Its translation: CAWGTGVGDEQFF.

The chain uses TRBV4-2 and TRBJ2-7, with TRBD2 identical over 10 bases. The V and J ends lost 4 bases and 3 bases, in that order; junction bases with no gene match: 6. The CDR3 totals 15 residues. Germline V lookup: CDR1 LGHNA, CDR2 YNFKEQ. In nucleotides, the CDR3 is TGTGCCAGCAGCCCAGGGACTAGCGTATACTACGAGCAGTACTTC. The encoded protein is CASSPGTSVYYEQYF.

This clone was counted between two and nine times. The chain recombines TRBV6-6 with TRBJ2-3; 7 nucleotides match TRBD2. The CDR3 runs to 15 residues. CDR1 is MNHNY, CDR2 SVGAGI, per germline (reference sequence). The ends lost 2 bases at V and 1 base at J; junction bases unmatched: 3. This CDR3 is CASSYESGGTDTQYF. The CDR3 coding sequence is TGTGCCAGCAGTTACGAGAGCGGGGGCACAGATACGCAGTATTTT.

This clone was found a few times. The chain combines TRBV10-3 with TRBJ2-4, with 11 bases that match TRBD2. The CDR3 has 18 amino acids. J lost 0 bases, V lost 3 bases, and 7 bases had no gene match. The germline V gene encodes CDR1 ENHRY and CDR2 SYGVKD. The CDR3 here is CAISDSSGRPSAKNIQYF. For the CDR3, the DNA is TGTGCCATCAGTGATTCTAGCGGGAGGCCTTCAGCCAAAAACATTCAGTACTTC.

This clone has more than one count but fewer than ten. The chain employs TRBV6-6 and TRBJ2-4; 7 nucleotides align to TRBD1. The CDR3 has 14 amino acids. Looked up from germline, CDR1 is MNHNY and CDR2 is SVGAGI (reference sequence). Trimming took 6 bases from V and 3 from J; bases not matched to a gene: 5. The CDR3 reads CASRLGTDKNIQYF. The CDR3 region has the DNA TGTGCCAGCAGGCTTGGGACAGACAAAAACATTCAGTACTTC.

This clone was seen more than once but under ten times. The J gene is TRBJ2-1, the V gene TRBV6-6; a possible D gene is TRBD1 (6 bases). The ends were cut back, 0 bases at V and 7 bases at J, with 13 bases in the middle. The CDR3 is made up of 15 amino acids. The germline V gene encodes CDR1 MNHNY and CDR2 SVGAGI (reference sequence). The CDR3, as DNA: TGTGCCAGCAGTTACTCTCTTCCAGGGGATAATGAGCAGTTCTTC. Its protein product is CASSYSLPGDNEQFF.

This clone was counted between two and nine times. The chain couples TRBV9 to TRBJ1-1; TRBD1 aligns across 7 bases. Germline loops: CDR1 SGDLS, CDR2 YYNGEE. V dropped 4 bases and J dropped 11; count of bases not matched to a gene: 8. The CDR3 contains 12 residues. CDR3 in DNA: TGTGCCAGCAGCTCAACCGACAGGGCTGCTTTCTTT. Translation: CASSSTDRAAFF.

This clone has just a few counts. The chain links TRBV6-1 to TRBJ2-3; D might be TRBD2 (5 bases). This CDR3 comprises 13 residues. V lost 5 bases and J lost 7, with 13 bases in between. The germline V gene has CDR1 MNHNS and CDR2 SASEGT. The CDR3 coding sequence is TGTGCCAGCAGTTTGATGTACGGGAATACGCAGTATTTT. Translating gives CASSLMYGNTQYF.